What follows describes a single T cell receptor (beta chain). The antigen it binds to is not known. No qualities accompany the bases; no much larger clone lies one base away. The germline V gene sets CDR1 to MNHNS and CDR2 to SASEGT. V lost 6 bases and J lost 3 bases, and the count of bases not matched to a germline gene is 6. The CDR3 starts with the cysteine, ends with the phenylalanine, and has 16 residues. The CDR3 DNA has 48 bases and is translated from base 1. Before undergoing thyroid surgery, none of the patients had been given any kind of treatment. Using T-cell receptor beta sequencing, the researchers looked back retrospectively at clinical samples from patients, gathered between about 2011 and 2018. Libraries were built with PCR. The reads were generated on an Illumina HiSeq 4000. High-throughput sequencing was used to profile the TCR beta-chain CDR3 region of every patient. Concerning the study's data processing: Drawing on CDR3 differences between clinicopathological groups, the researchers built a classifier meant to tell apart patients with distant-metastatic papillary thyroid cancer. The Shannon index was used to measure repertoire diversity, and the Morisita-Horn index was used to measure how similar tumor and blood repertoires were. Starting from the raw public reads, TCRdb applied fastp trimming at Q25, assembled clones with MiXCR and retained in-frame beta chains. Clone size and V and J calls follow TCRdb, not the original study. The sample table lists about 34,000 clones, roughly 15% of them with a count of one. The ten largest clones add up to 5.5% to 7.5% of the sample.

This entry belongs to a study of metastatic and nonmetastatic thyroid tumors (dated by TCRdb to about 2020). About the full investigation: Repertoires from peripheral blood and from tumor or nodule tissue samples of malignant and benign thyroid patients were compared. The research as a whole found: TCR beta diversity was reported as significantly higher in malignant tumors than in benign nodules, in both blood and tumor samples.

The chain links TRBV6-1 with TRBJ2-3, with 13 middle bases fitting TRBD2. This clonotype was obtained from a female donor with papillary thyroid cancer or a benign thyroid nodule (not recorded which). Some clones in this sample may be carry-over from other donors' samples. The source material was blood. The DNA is TGTGCCAGCAGCGGGACTAGCGGGGCTATGACAGATACGCAGTATTTT. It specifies CASSGTSGAMTDTQYF.